The subject of this entry is one TCR beta chain. The antigen is undetermined. This sample is drawn from a study of cytomegalovirus exposure and HLA in healthy donors. General observations from the study: Trimming of TCR beta V- and J-genes showed a link, identified in a later analysis, to a missense DCLRE1C variant.

PCR used 60 Vbeta primers and 13 Jbeta primers. Sequenced by immunoSEQ multiplex PCR; TCRdb stores in-frame clones only, minus some. This repertoire includes under 200,000 clones. Trimming took 3 bases from V and 6 from J; bases not matched to a gene: 7. The CDR3 sequence is 16 residues long. In germline, CDR1 is SGHRS, CDR2 YFSETQ. Sample: PBMCs. The rearrangement uses TRBV5-1 and TRBJ2-3, with 13 bases that match TRBD2. This receptor was obtained from a man aged 25 to 45 in good health and CMV-seronegative. This CDR3 is CASSWALAGGPDTQYF. The CDR3 coding sequence is TGCGCCAGCAGCTGGGCACTAGCGGGGGGGCCGGATACGCAGTATTTT.